Each of the 10 T cell receptor beta chains below was sequenced from the same sample in a study of identical twins. TCRdb passed the 5' RACE reads through MiXCR, listing each CDR3 protein once. Of roughly 470,000 distinct CDR3 sequences in the sample, 13% to 15% were seen once. The sample was also linked to a second study, of yellow fever vaccine responses in identical twins.

The sample was CD4+ T cells sorted from blood. Receptors were obtained from a young woman in good health.

This clonotype was seen more than once but under ten times. The rearrangement joins TRBV20-1 to TRBJ2-7; D is tentatively TRBD1 or TRBD2 (5 bases each). Trimming took off 2 bases at V and 5 bases at J, with 16 bases between the two ends. This CDR3 has 14 amino acids. Germline V gene data show CDR1 as DFQATT and CDR2 as SNEGSKA (reference sequence). The CDR3 DNA reads as TGCAGTGCTAGAAAGGGTGGGACGCGGAACGAGCAGTACTTC. Translating it yields CSARKGGTRNEQYF.

This clonotype was observed many times. The chain combines TRBV20-1 with TRBJ2-7; D ambiguous. CDR1 is DFQATT and CDR2 is SNEGSKA in the germline V gene (reference sequence). Trimming shortened V by 6 bases and J by 3 bases, and 12 bases separated the two germline ends. The CDR3 is 12 residues long. CDR3 protein: CSAGPENYEQYF. DNA for the CDR3: TGCAGTGCCGGTCCGGAGAACTACGAGCAGTACTTC.

This clonotype was seen more than once but under ten times. V usage is TRBV19 and J usage is TRBJ2-5, with a weak D call TRBD1 (6 bases). Germline V gene lookup returns CDR1 LNHDA and CDR2 SQIVND (reference sequence). The CDR3 length is 14 residues. Between the trimmed V and J ends, which lost 6 bases and 4 bases, there was a span of 15 bases. The CDR3 is CASRPTGITETQYF. CDR3 sequence (DNA): TGTGCCAGTAGACCTACAGGGATAACAGAGACCCAGTACTTC. Variable domain in full (rest from reference TRBV19 and TRBJ2-5): DGGITQSPKYLFRKEGQNVTLSCEQNLNHDAMYWYRQDPGQGLRLIYYSQIVNDFQKGDIAEGYSVSREKKESFPLTVTSAQKNPTAFYLCASRPTGITETQYFGPGTRLLVL.

There are a few counts of this clonotype. V gene TRBV28 combines with J gene TRBJ2-5; 8 positions match TRBD1. The ends lost 2 bases at V and 4 bases at J; junction bases unmatched: 6. The germline V gene encodes CDR1 MDHEN and CDR2 SYDVKM. CDR3 length: 15 amino acids. Here the CDR3 DNA reads TGTGCCAGCAGTTTAGGAGGACAGGGAGGAGAGACCCAGTACTTC. It encodes CASSLGGQGGETQYF.

This clonotype appeared many times. This chain joins TRBV3-1 and TRBJ2-3, with D perhaps being TRBD1 or TRBD2 (5 bases each). Deletions cut 7 bases from V and 10 bases from J, with 18 bases between. The CDR3 covers 13 residues. Germline CDR1 and CDR2: LGHDT and YNNKEL (reference sequence). CDR3 bases: TGTGCCAGCAATTCCGGGCCGCTGGGGGCGCAGTATTTT. Translating gives CASNSGPLGAQYF.

This clonotype was counted only a few times. DNA for the CDR3: TGCAGTGCCATGCAGGGGGCAGGCAACGTCCTGACTTTC. Translated: CSAMQGAGNVLTF. The chain is built from TRBV20-1 and TRBJ2-6, with 8 bases fitting TRBD1. The J segment lost 9 bases and the V segment lost 6 bases, leaving 7 bases of the junction unmatched. CDR3 length equals 13 residues. CDR1 DFQATT and CDR2 SNEGSKA come from the germline V gene (reference sequence).

The J gene is TRBJ2-6, the V gene TRBV10-3, with TRBD1 matching 8 bases. Germline values: CDR1 ENHRY, CDR2 SYGVKD. Trimming took 6 bases from V and 4 from J; bases not matched to a gene: 11. The length of the CDR3 is 17 residues. CDR3 nucleotides: TGTGCCATCAGCGAAAGGACAGGGCGGTCCGGGGCCAACGTCCTGACTTTC. Encoded protein: CAISERTGRSGANVLTF.

The V and J genes are TRBV29-1 and TRBJ1-2, with a tentative D call TRBD1 (5 bases). The CDR3 has 13 amino acids. Germline lookup yields CDR1 SQVTM and CDR2 ANQGSEA. The germline V and J ends were trimmed by 4 bases and 6 bases, with 15 bases remaining between them. This CDR3 reads CSVGGGRGDGYTF. The CDR3 DNA sequence: TGCAGCGTTGGGGGTGGTAGGGGCGATGGCTACACCTTC.

The table lists this clonotype with a few counts. The V call is TRBV5-1, the J call TRBJ2-3, with TRBD1 identical over 7 bases. Trimming took 4 bases from V and 2 from J; bases not matched to a gene: 7. The CDR3 length is 15 residues. Germline CDR1 is SGHRS and CDR2 is YFSETQ. The CDR3 DNA follows: TGCGCCAGCAGCCCCGGACAGGCGAACACAGATACGCAGTATTTT. Translated, it gives CASSPGQANTDTQYF.

This clonotype was seen a handful of times. The chain employs TRBV12-3 or TRBV12-4 and TRBJ2-3; TRBD2 aligns across 8 bases. CDR3 length: 17 amino acids. V lost 0 bases to trimming and J lost 0 bases; unmatched junction nucleotides: 5. The CDR3 loop reads CASSLALAGMSTDTQYF. CDR3 in DNA: TGTGCCAGCAGTTTAGCCCTAGCGGGCATGAGCACAGATACGCAGTATTTT.